This entry is about one T cell receptor (beta chain). Method: immunoSEQ multiplex PCR; TCRdb's copy keeps in-frame clones and lacks some. The sample includes 200,000 or so clones, roughly 94% seen only once; the top ten take over 1.2%. These data come from a study of control samples from healthy donors and cancer patients. Material: blood. This sequence originates from a man aged 45 to 65 in good health.

This CDR3 is CASSYKGGDTEAFF. DNA for the CDR3: TGTGCCAGCAGCTACAAGGGGGGCGACACTGAAGCTTTCTTT. The J gene is TRBJ1-1, the V gene TRBV2; maybe TRBD1 (6 bases). The CDR3 contains 14 residues. The germline gives CDR1 SNHLY, CDR2 FYNNEI. The V gene lost 6 bases and the J gene lost 3 bases, with 14 bases spanning the gap.